This passage covers 22 T cell receptor beta chains from one sample sequenced in a study of CD8+ T cells in alopecia areata. Sequencing templates came from extracted RNA that was reverse transcribed into cDNA. Sequenced by immunoSEQ multiplex PCR; TCRdb stores in-frame clones only, minus some. This table has about 150,000 clones, 85% to 90% appearing once. This specimen consisted of CD8+ T cells sorted from blood, obtained at week 0. The receptors shown here come from a human donor with alopecia areata.

This chain connects TRBV7-3 to TRBJ2-7, with no clear D. V was trimmed by 2 bases and J by 12 bases, leaving 11 bases between them. The CDR3 is made up of 11 amino acids. Germline loops: CDR1 SGHTA, CDR2 FQGTGA. CDR3 protein: CASSLRQIMYF. The CDR3 DNA reads TGTGCCAGCAGCTTACGCCAGATAATGTACTTC.

The genes are TRBV6-5 and TRBJ2-3; D is uncertain. Trimming left V 0 bases short and J 3 bases short, with 10 bases between. The germline V gene encodes CDR1 MNHEY and CDR2 SVGAGI. The CDR3 is 15 amino acids. The CDR3 loop is CASSYSGPSTDTQYF. In DNA form, the CDR3 reads TGTGCCAGCAGTTACTCAGGCCCTTCGACAGATACGCAGTATTTT.

This clone appeared a single time. V usage is TRBV7-9 and J usage is TRBJ1-5; 7 bases are a match to TRBD1. This CDR3 is built from 14 residues. The germline V gene has CDR1 SEHNR and CDR2 FQNEAQ (reference sequence). Trimming took 4 bases from V and 7 from J; bases not matched to a gene: 7. The CDR3 is CASSSQGEAQPQHF. The CDR3 coding sequence is TGTGCCAGCAGCTCCCAGGGGGAAGCACAGCCCCAGCATTTT.

The gene calls are TRBV30 and TRBJ1-1, with D unresolved. V was shortened by 1 base and J by 1 base, with 7 bases between the two germline ends. CDR1 is GTSNPN and CDR2 is SVGIG in the germline V gene (reference sequence). CDR3 length equals 13 residues. The CDR3 sequence: CAWSGRPNTEAFF. In DNA, the CDR3 is TGTGCCTGGAGTGGACGACCGAACACTGAAGCTTTCTTT.

The gene calls are TRBV5-4 and TRBJ2-5; TRBD2 matches 8 bases. Germline V gene lookup returns CDR1 SGHNT and CDR2 YYREEE (reference sequence). CDR3 size: 16 residues. The V segment lost 4 bases and the J segment 3 bases; nucleotides outside the gene matches: 11. The CDR3 region is CASSPNTGTSEETQYF. Here the CDR3 DNA reads TGTGCCAGCAGCCCGAATACCGGGACTAGTGAAGAGACCCAGTACTTC.

The V and J genes are TRBV11-1 and TRBJ2-7; 7 bases match TRBD1. Germline values: CDR1 SGHAT, CDR2 FQDESV (reference sequence). V lost 2 bases to trimming and J lost 6 bases; unmatched junction nucleotides: 10. The CDR3 is made up of 15 amino acids. The CDR3 bases are TGTGCCAGCAGCTTATTCGATACAGGGGTAGGCGAGCAGTACTTC. Its protein product is CASSLFDTGVGEQYF.

This chain uses TRBV14 with TRBJ2-7; 8 bases are shared with TRBD2. The CDR3 is 15 amino acids. V gave up 0 bases and J gave up 6 bases; unmatched junction bases: 7. CDR1 and CDR2 from the germline V gene are SGHDN and FVKESK. CDR3 DNA sequence: TGTGCCAGCAGCCAAGATTGGACTAGCCAGTCCGAGCAGTACTTC. Residues: CASSQDWTSQSEQYF.

The DNA of the CDR3 is TGCGCCAGCAGCCAAGAGCGGGGAATGGCTCAGGAGCAGTTCTTC. Protein: CASSQERGMAQEQFF. The V and J genes are TRBV4-1 and TRBJ2-1; maybe TRBD2 (6 bases). The V end lost 0 bases, the J end lost 10 bases, and 16 bases lay between the germline ends. The CDR3 spans 15 residues. Germline values: CDR1 MGHRA, CDR2 YSYEKL.

The chain employs TRBV7-2 and TRBJ2-1, with 11 bases that match TRBD2. Germline values: CDR1 SGHTA, CDR2 FQGNSA. CDR3 length equals 15 residues. Losses at the gene ends were 5 bases for V and 5 bases for J; bases not matched to a gene: 5. The CDR3 DNA sequence: TGTGCCAGCAGCGATAGCGGGAGGGCCGACAATGAGCAGTTCTTC. It encodes CASSDSGRADNEQFF.

In this sample, this clone turned up a few times. This sample includes further DNA sequences coding for the same CDR3. The chain has TRBV4-1 and TRBJ2-7; 9 nucleotides line up with TRBD2. The V segment lost 0 bases and the J segment 3 bases; nucleotides outside the gene matches: 3. CDR3 length equals 15 residues. The V gene's germline CDR1 is MGHRA and CDR2 YSYEKL. The CDR3 nucleotides are TGCGCCAGCAGCCAAGAACCTAGCGGGAACTACGAGCAGTACTTC. Residues: CASSQEPSGNYEQYF.

The V and J genes are TRBV29-1 and TRBJ2-5; 8 bases match TRBD1. V lost 3 bases and J lost 8; bases outside the gene matches: 5. The germline CDR1 and CDR2 sequences are SQVTM and ANQGSEA. This CDR3 region has 12 residues. The CDR3: CSVEVQGVTQYF. The CDR3 bases are TGCAGCGTTGAGGTACAGGGGGTAACCCAGTACTTC.

There are a few counts of this clone. V gene TRBV7-9 combines with J gene TRBJ2-2; 14 bases match TRBD2. Per germline, CDR1 SEHNR and CDR2 FQNEAQ (reference sequence). The CDR3 length is 19 residues. V lost 6 bases, J lost 0 bases, and 9 bases stayed unmatched. The CDR3 loop is CASRGLAGEKLANTGELFF. CDR3 nucleotides: TGTGCCAGCAGGGGACTAGCGGGAGAAAAATTAGCGAACACCGGGGAGCTGTTTTTT. Variable domain in full (rest from reference TRBV7-9 and TRBJ2-2): DTGVSQNPRHKITKRGQNVTFRCDPISEHNRLYWYRQTLGQGPEFLTYFQNEAQLEKSRLLSDRFSAERPKGSFSTLEIQRTEQGDSAMYLCASRGLAGEKLANTGELFFGEGSRLTVL.

The V and J genes are TRBV10-2 and TRBJ2-2, with TRBD2 identical over 10 bases. Germline V lookup: CDR1 WSHSY, CDR2 SAAADI. The CDR3 sequence is 16 residues long. Trimming cost V 3 bases and J 6 bases; bases outside gene matches: 7. The CDR3, as DNA: TGCGCCAGCAGTGACCTAGCGGGGGTGAGAGCCGGGGAGCTGTTTTTT. Protein sequence: CASSDLAGVRAGELFF.

V and J are TRBV27 and TRBJ1-2, with TRBD1 as a possible D gene (5 bases). The CDR3 runs 14 residues. V was cut by 0 bases and J by 1 base, with 6 bases left in between. CDR1 MNHEY and CDR2 SMNVEV come from the germline V gene (reference sequence). The DNA for the CDR3 is TGTGCCAGCAGTTTATCCGGGGGTAACTATGGCTACACCTTC. Its protein product is CASSLSGGNYGYTF.

This clone was seen a single time. This chain uses TRBV11-2 with TRBJ2-2; D is possibly TRBD1 or TRBD2 (5 bases each). This CDR3 contains 11 residues. Trimming removed 2 bases from V and 15 bases from J, with 10 bases in between. Germline V gives CDR1 SGHAT, CDR2 FQNNGV. Here the CDR3 DNA reads TGTGCCAGCAGCTTAATGGGACCCGTGTTTTTT. Its translation: CASSLMGPVFF.

The chain has TRBV6-6 and TRBJ2-3; TRBD2 matches at 7 bases. The germline gives CDR1 MNHNY, CDR2 SVGAGI (reference sequence). The CDR3 covers 16 residues. V lost 6 bases to trimming and J lost 2 bases; unmatched junction nucleotides: 11. The CDR3 nucleotides read TGTGCCAGCAGCCTTACTAGCGAGGGACTCACAGATACGCAGTATTTT. Protein sequence: CASSLTSEGLTDTQYF.

The chain combines TRBV5-1 with TRBJ2-7; 8 nucleotides match TRBD2. V was pared by 4 bases and J by 3 bases, with 12 bases of the junction left unmatched. CDR1 and CDR2 from the germline V gene are SGHRS and YFSETQ. The CDR3 length is 16 residues. CDR3 nucleotide sequence: TGCGCCAGCAGCCTTCGGGGGGGCAGAGACGACTACGAGCAGTACTTC. This translates into CASSLRGGRDDYEQYF.

The CDR3 reads CASSQPGPEAFF. The CDR3 bases are TGCGCCAGCAGCCAACCGGGTCCTGAAGCTTTCTTT. This chain uses TRBV4-1 with TRBJ1-1; D gene ambiguous. The germline V gene encodes CDR1 MGHRA and CDR2 YSYEKL. The CDR3 has 12 residues. V was trimmed by 2 bases and J by 6 bases, leaving 7 bases between them.

The chain joins TRBV2 to TRBJ1-2, with 10 bases lining up with TRBD1. V was pared by 8 bases and J by 6 bases, with 18 bases of the junction left unmatched. The CDR3 is 17 residues long. Germline assignment: CDR1 SNHLY and CDR2 FYNNEI. CDR3 sequence reads: CASPSRQGARWGDGYTF. Written as DNA, the CDR3 is TGTGCCAGCCCGTCCAGACAGGGGGCCCGGTGGGGCGATGGCTACACCTTC.

This sequence joins TRBV11-2 and TRBJ2-1; the D gene is possibly TRBD2 (5 bases). Looked up from germline, CDR1 is SGHAT and CDR2 is FQNNGV. V was clipped by 5 bases and J by 8 bases, with 10 bases between them. This CDR3 contains 12 residues. For the CDR3, the DNA is TGTGCCAGCAGCCTGGCGGGTGATGAGCAGTTCTTC. This codes for CASSLAGDEQFF.

The CDR3 DNA sequence: TGTGCCAGCAGCTTAGCTAGCGGGAGGGCTAGGGTGCAGTTCTTC. Translation: CASSLASGRARVQFF. The genes are TRBV11-2 and TRBJ2-1; TRBD2 aligns across 12 bases. Trimming cost V 1 base and J 12 bases; bases outside gene matches: 7. Germline CDR1 and CDR2: SGHAT and FQNNGV. The CDR3 is 15 amino acids.

CDR3 in amino acids: CASSSGDGGTEAFF. CDR3 in DNA: TGCGCCAGCAGCTCAGGGGATGGAGGGACTGAAGCTTTCTTT. The J gene is TRBJ1-1, the V gene TRBV5-1; TRBD1 might be the D (6 bases). The CDR3 has 14 amino acids. CDR1 SGHRS and CDR2 YFSETQ come from the germline V gene. V was shortened by 3 bases and J by 5 bases, with 14 bases between the two germline ends.